A selection of T cell receptor beta chains follows, all from one sample in a study of radiotherapy plus CTLA-4 blockade in lung cancer. Some clones are missing from TCRdb's copy, which holds only in-frame ones; the method was immunoSEQ multiplex PCR. The table has around 85,000 clones, approximately 86% seen once. The specimen comprised peripheral blood, sampled from a patient treated with radiotherapy plus ipilimumab. The receptors here all came from a human donor with non-small cell lung cancer who had a partial response to radiotherapy plus ipilimumab. Both conserved end residues are part of each CDR3. Each record gives: clone size, J gene, V gene, D gene, CDR3 protein, CDR3 DNA. The D gene is left open where the match is weak. Clone size appears in some rows only: once, few, many, or a class for an expanded clone.

clone_size: -; j_call: TRBJ2-5; v_call: TRBV7-6; d_call: -; cdr3_aa: CASSGRAVGRETQYF; cdr3_nt: TGTGCCAGCAGCGGGCGGGCAGTCGGTCGGGAGACCCAGTACTTC
clone_size: -; j_call: TRBJ2-5; v_call: TRBV27; d_call: TRBD2; cdr3_aa: CASSHSAGGTGEQYF; cdr3_nt: TGTGCCAGCAGTCACTCAGCGGGAGGAACGGGGGAGCAGTACTTC
clone_size: -; j_call: TRBJ2-5; v_call: TRBV18; d_call: TRBD1; cdr3_aa: CASSPPWDRETQYF; cdr3_nt: TGTGCCAGCTCACCACCATGGGACAGAGAGACCCAGTACTTC
clone_size: -; j_call: TRBJ2-1; v_call: TRBV5-7; d_call: TRBD2; cdr3_aa: CASSLPGGAAYNEQFF; cdr3_nt: TGTGCCAGCAGCCTACCCGGGGGGGCCGCCTACAATGAGCAGTTCTTC
clone_size: -; j_call: TRBJ2-3; v_call: TRBV28; d_call: -; cdr3_aa: CASCTGRDTQYF; cdr3_nt: TGTGCCAGCTGCACTGGGAGGGATACGCAGTATTTT
clone_size: -; j_call: TRBJ1-6; v_call: TRBV28; d_call: TRBD1; cdr3_aa: CASSFIGTGKSPLHF; cdr3_nt: TGTGCCAGCAGTTTTATTGGGACAGGGAAATCACCCCTCCACTTT
clone_size: -; j_call: TRBJ2-5; v_call: TRBV29-1; d_call: TRBD1; cdr3_aa: CSVEGRDRETQYF; cdr3_nt: TGCAGCGTTGAAGGCCGGGACAGAGAGACCCAGTACTTC
clone_size: -; j_call: TRBJ2-3; v_call: TRBV19; d_call: TRBD2; cdr3_aa: CASSESGTSKDTQYF; cdr3_nt: TGTGCCAGTAGTGAATCCGGGACTAGTAAAGATACGCAGTATTTT
clone_size: -; j_call: TRBJ1-1; v_call: TRBV19; d_call: -; cdr3_aa: CASHRGRMNTEAFF; cdr3_nt: TGTGCCAGCCATCGGGGGAGGATGAACACTGAAGCTTTCTTT
clone_size: once; j_call: TRBJ2-1; v_call: TRBV29-1; d_call: TRBD2; cdr3_aa: CSVGPAGGSYNEQFF; cdr3_nt: TGCAGCGTTGGCCCGGCGGGAGGCTCCTACAATGAGCAGTTCTTC
clone_size: few; j_call: TRBJ2-2; v_call: TRBV18; d_call: -; cdr3_aa: CASSLLGDTGELFF; cdr3_nt: TGTGCCAGCTCACTTCTAGGTGATACCGGGGAGCTGTTTTTT
clone_size: once; j_call: TRBJ1-4; v_call: TRBV29-1; d_call: TRBD1; cdr3_aa: CSASPTGENEKLFF; cdr3_nt: TGCAGCGCCTCCCCGACAGGGGAAAATGAAAAACTGTTTTTT
clone_size: few; j_call: TRBJ1-1; v_call: TRBV19; d_call: TRBD1; cdr3_aa: CATGSGTGAFF; cdr3_nt: TGTGCCACCGGGAGTGGGACAGGAGCTTTCTTT
clone_size: -; j_call: TRBJ1-5; v_call: TRBV5-5; d_call: TRBD1; cdr3_aa: CASSYKQGAVQPQHF; cdr3_nt: TGTGCCAGCAGCTACAAACAGGGGGCGGTTCAGCCCCAGCATTTT
clone_size: -; j_call: TRBJ2-5; v_call: TRBV6-5; d_call: TRBD2; cdr3_aa: CASSYSGGSQTQYF; cdr3_nt: TGTGCCAGCAGTTACTCCGGCGGGAGCCAGACCCAGTACTTC
clone_size: -; j_call: TRBJ1-2; v_call: TRBV7-9; d_call: TRBD1; cdr3_aa: CASSSEAGTGIYGYTF; cdr3_nt: TGTGCCAGCAGCTCAGAGGCCGGGACAGGGATATATGGCTACACCTTC
clone_size: -; j_call: TRBJ2-1; v_call: TRBV7-9; d_call: -; cdr3_aa: CASSLAVGHNYNEQFF; cdr3_nt: TGTGCCAGCAGCTTAGCGGTCGGTCATAACTACAATGAGCAGTTCTTC
clone_size: -; j_call: TRBJ1-2; v_call: TRBV20-1; d_call: -; cdr3_aa: CSASDLVGYTF; cdr3_nt: TGCAGTGCTAGTGACTTGGTTGGCTACACCTTC
clone_size: -; j_call: TRBJ1-2; v_call: TRBV28; d_call: TRBD1; cdr3_aa: CASSLGQGSYGYTF; cdr3_nt: TGTGCCAGCAGTTTGGGACAGGGGAGCTATGGCTACACCTTC
clone_size: -; j_call: TRBJ2-1; v_call: TRBV6-1; d_call: -; cdr3_aa: CAHHEGLRDNEQFF; cdr3_nt: TGTGCCCACCATGAGGGCCTTAGAGACAATGAGCAGTTCTTC
clone_size: -; j_call: TRBJ1-5; v_call: TRBV19; d_call: TRBD1; cdr3_aa: CASSIPDRDNQPQHF; cdr3_nt: TGTGCCAGTAGTATCCCCGACAGGGATAATCAGCCCCAGCATTTT
clone_size: -; j_call: TRBJ2-1; v_call: TRBV15; d_call: -; cdr3_aa: CATSRGQESISSYNEQFF; cdr3_nt: TGTGCCACCAGCAGAGGACAGGAGTCCATCTCATCCTACAATGAGCAGTTCTTC
clone_size: -; j_call: TRBJ2-1; v_call: TRBV5-1; d_call: TRBD2; cdr3_aa: CASSLGLAGGKNEQFF; cdr3_nt: TGCGCCAGCAGCTTGGGTCTAGCGGGAGGTAAAAATGAGCAGTTCTTC
clone_size: -; j_call: TRBJ1-4; v_call: TRBV27; d_call: -; cdr3_aa: CASSLSAADEKLFF; cdr3_nt: TGTGCCAGCAGTTTATCGGCGGCAGATGAAAAACTGTTTTTT
clone_size: -; j_call: TRBJ2-1; v_call: TRBV7-8; d_call: TRBD2; cdr3_aa: CASSLVASGREEQFF; cdr3_nt: TGTGCCAGCAGCTTAGTCGCTAGCGGGAGGGAGGAGCAGTTCTTC
clone_size: -; j_call: TRBJ2-3; v_call: TRBV5-1; d_call: TRBD2; cdr3_aa: CASSLELAGGRSTDTQYF; cdr3_nt: TGCGCCAGCAGCTTGGAGCTAGCGGGAGGTAGGAGCACAGATACGCAGTATTTT
clone_size: -; j_call: TRBJ2-2; v_call: TRBV18; d_call: -; cdr3_aa: CASSPRGTGELFF; cdr3_nt: TGTGCCAGCTCACCGCGCGGGACCGGGGAGCTGTTTTTT
clone_size: -; j_call: TRBJ2-5; v_call: TRBV9; d_call: TRBD1; cdr3_aa: CASSSRQGPSETQYF; cdr3_nt: TGTGCCAGCAGCTCAAGACAGGGGCCCTCGGAGACCCAGTACTTC
clone_size: -; j_call: TRBJ2-7; v_call: TRBV14; d_call: -; cdr3_aa: CASSQKGRDSYEQYF; cdr3_nt: TGTGCCAGCAGCCAAAAGGGGCGGGACTCCTACGAGCAGTACTTC
clone_size: -; j_call: TRBJ1-6; v_call: TRBV4-3; d_call: TRBD1; cdr3_aa: CASSQEGTDNSPLHF; cdr3_nt: TGCGCCAGCAGCCAAGAGGGGACAGATAATTCACCCCTCCACTTT
clone_size: -; j_call: TRBJ2-1; v_call: TRBV5-1; d_call: TRBD2; cdr3_aa: CASSLVVTSGRYNEQFF; cdr3_nt: TGCGCCAGCAGCTTGGTAGTGACTAGCGGGAGATACAATGAGCAGTTCTTC
clone_size: -; j_call: TRBJ1-3; v_call: TRBV5-1; d_call: -; cdr3_aa: CASSLAMGQGSGNTIYF; cdr3_nt: TGCGCCAGCAGCTTGGCCATGGGCCAGGGTTCTGGAAACACCATATATTTT
clone_size: -; j_call: TRBJ2-1; v_call: TRBV7-2; d_call: TRBD2; cdr3_aa: CASSFRGLAGGYLENEQFF; cdr3_nt: TGTGCCAGCAGCTTCCGTGGGCTAGCGGGAGGGTACTTGGAGAATGAGCAGTTCTTC
clone_size: -; j_call: TRBJ2-3; v_call: TRBV4-3; d_call: TRBD2; cdr3_aa: CASSRTGGFTDTQYF; cdr3_nt: TGCGCCAGCAGCCGCACGGGAGGCTTCACAGATACGCAATATTTT
clone_size: -; j_call: TRBJ1-2; v_call: TRBV11-2; d_call: -; cdr3_aa: CASSSQGYGYTF; cdr3_nt: TGTGCCAGCAGCTCACAGGGTTACGGCTACACCTTC
clone_size: -; j_call: TRBJ1-6; v_call: TRBV7-9; d_call: -; cdr3_aa: CASSLPAINSPLHF; cdr3_nt: TGTGCCAGCAGCTTACCAGCGATCAATTCACCCCTCCACTTT
clone_size: -; j_call: TRBJ1-4; v_call: TRBV28; d_call: TRBD1; cdr3_aa: CASRQTGAGKLFF; cdr3_nt: TGTGCCAGCAGGCAAACAGGGGCGGGAAAACTGTTTTTT
clone_size: -; j_call: TRBJ2-1; v_call: TRBV4-1; d_call: -; cdr3_aa: CASSQDRNRGFSYNEQFF; cdr3_nt: TGCGCCAGCAGCCAAGATCGGAACCGAGGGTTCTCGTACAATGAGCAGTTCTTC
clone_size: -; j_call: TRBJ1-1; v_call: TRBV6-1; d_call: -; cdr3_aa: CASSPRRGRNTEAFF; cdr3_nt: TGTGCCAGCAGTCCTAGGCGGGGGCGGAACACTGAAGCTTTCTTT
clone_size: -; j_call: TRBJ2-1; v_call: TRBV5-1; d_call: -; cdr3_aa: CASSLAELVRYNEQFF; cdr3_nt: TGCGCCAGCAGCTTGGCAGAACTAGTGCGGTACAATGAGCAGTTCTTC
clone_size: -; j_call: TRBJ2-2; v_call: TRBV6-4; d_call: TRBD1; cdr3_aa: CASSPTGAGELFF; cdr3_nt: TGTGCCAGCAGTCCGACAGGGGCCGGGGAGCTGTTTTTT
clone_size: -; j_call: TRBJ2-5; v_call: TRBV6-6; d_call: -; cdr3_aa: CASSYSSFQETQYF; cdr3_nt: TGTGCCAGCAGTTACTCGTCGTTTCAAGAGACCCAGTACTTC
clone_size: once; j_call: TRBJ2-1; v_call: TRBV28; d_call: -; cdr3_aa: CASSAYNEQFF; cdr3_nt: TGTGCCAGCAGCGCCTACAATGAGCAGTTCTTC
clone_size: few; j_call: TRBJ2-3; v_call: TRBV11-2; d_call: TRBD2; cdr3_aa: CASSSSAGGVTDTQYF; cdr3_nt: TGTGCCAGCAGCTCATCAGCGGGAGGGGTTACAGATACGCAGTATTTT
clone_size: -; j_call: TRBJ2-7; v_call: TRBV6-5; d_call: -; cdr3_aa: CASRDTNLYEQYF; cdr3_nt: TGTGCCAGCAGGGACACAAACCTCTACGAGCAGTACTTC
clone_size: once; j_call: TRBJ1-4; v_call: TRBV4-2; d_call: TRBD1; cdr3_aa: CASSQDPGGDEKLFF; cdr3_nt: TGTGCCAGCAGCCAAGATCCAGGGGGCGACGAAAAACTGTTTTTT
clone_size: -; j_call: TRBJ2-1; v_call: TRBV19; d_call: -; cdr3_aa: CASSLVYNEQFF; cdr3_nt: TGTGCCAGTAGTCTCGTTTACAATGAGCAGTTCTTC
clone_size: few; j_call: TRBJ2-1; v_call: TRBV7-7; d_call: -; cdr3_aa: CASSLVPENEQFF; cdr3_nt: TGTGCTAGCAGCTTAGTCCCGGAGAATGAGCAGTTCTTC
clone_size: -; j_call: TRBJ2-2; v_call: TRBV11-3; d_call: -; cdr3_aa: CASSLPPAGGGELFF; cdr3_nt: TGTGCCAGCAGCTTACCCCCGGCCGGGGGCGGGGAGCTGTTTTTT
clone_size: -; j_call: TRBJ2-5; v_call: TRBV7-2; d_call: TRBD1; cdr3_aa: CASSMTGRETQYF; cdr3_nt: TGTGCCAGCAGCATGACAGGGCGGGAGACCCAGTACTTC
clone_size: -; j_call: TRBJ2-7; v_call: TRBV11-2; d_call: -; cdr3_aa: CASSPRSRGVGEQYF; cdr3_nt: TGTGCCAGCAGCCCCAGGAGCCGGGGAGTTGGCGAGCAGTACTTC
clone_size: -; j_call: TRBJ1-1; v_call: TRBV6-5; d_call: -; cdr3_aa: CASSYPGGEAFF; cdr3_nt: TGTGCCAGCAGTTACCCGGGCGGGGAAGCTTTCTTT
clone_size: -; j_call: TRBJ1-1; v_call: TRBV6-6; d_call: -; cdr3_aa: CASSYVRGPANTEAFF; cdr3_nt: TGTGCCAGCAGTTATGTCAGGGGACCGGCAAACACTGAAGCTTTCTTT
clone_size: -; j_call: TRBJ1-2; v_call: TRBV28; d_call: -; cdr3_aa: CASSEGSNYGYTF; cdr3_nt: TGTGCCAGCAGTGAGGGATCTAACTATGGCTACACCTTC